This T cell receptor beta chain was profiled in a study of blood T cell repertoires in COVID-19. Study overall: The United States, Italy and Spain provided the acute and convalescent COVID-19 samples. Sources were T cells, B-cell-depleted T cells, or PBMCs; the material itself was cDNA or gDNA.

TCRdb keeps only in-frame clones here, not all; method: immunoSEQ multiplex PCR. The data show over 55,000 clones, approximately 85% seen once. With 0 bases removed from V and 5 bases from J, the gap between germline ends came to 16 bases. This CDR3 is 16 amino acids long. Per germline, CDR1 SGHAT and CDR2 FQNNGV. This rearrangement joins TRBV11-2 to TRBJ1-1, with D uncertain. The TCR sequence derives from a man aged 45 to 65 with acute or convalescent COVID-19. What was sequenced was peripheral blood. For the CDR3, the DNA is TGTGCCAGCAGCTTAGAAGTGGGTGTGGGAGGGACTGAAGCTTTCTTT. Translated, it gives CASSLEVGVGGTEAFF.